The present T cell receptor beta chain was sequenced within a study of technical replicates of blood from several donors. The CDR3 length is 18 residues. Germline lookup yields CDR1 WNHNN and CDR2 SYGVQD (reference sequence). Unmatched junction bases numbered 6, after V lost 5 bases and J lost 2 bases. Sequencing was performed with immunoSEQ multiplex PCR; in TCRdb, only in-frame clones are kept and a portion is missing. The sample includes approximately 81,000 clones, more than 80% of them seen just once. The sequencing input was PBMCs. The receptor was isolated from a human donor in good health. Some clones in this sample may be carry-over from other donors' samples. V usage is TRBV10-1 and J usage is TRBJ2-2, with 15 bases aligning to TRBD2. Here the CDR3 DNA reads TGCGCCAGCAGTCTAGGGACTAGCGGGGGGATTAACACCGGGGAGCTGTTTTTT. It translates to CASSLGTSGGINTGELFF.